The 22 T cell receptor beta chains given below trace back to one sample, sequenced in a study of human T cells and chemical hapten exposure. Time point described: pre-sensitization, week 0. Treatment in this sample: therapeutic diphenylcyclopropenone sensitization with weekly scalp DPC. TCRdb reprocessed the RACE reads via MiXCR and lists one record per CDR3 protein. The table has about 270,000 distinct CDR3 sequences, almost 8% seen once. Source: whole blood, taken in connection with sensitization to the hapten diphenylcyclopropenone (DPC). The receptor source for this set is a man between 18 and 29 years old with alopecia areata. Some clones in this sample may be carry-over from other donors' samples.

The chain combines TRBV6-6 with TRBJ2-1; D not certain. Germline CDR1 reads MNHNY; CDR2 reads SVGAGI (reference sequence). Deletions cut 0 bases from V and 5 bases from J, with 11 bases between. This CDR3 region has 15 residues. CDR3 region: CASSYSAAGDNEQFF. CDR3 sequence (DNA): TGTGCCAGCAGTTACTCGGCGGCAGGAGACAATGAGCAGTTCTTC.

The rearrangement joins TRBV6-2 or TRBV6-3 to TRBJ2-1; 7 bases agree with TRBD1. The CDR3 runs to 16 residues. Germline values: CDR1 MNHEY, CDR2 SVGEGT. The trim removed 7 bases at V and 0 bases at J, leaving 9 bases unmatched. This CDR3 reads CASIKDRYSSYNEQFF. Written as DNA, the CDR3 is TGTGCCAGCATTAAGGACAGGTATAGCTCCTACAATGAGCAGTTCTTC.

This clonotype was found a few times. J is TRBJ1-1 and V is TRBV27; the D is unclear. V was clipped by 5 bases and J by 0 bases, with 10 bases between them. This CDR3 region has 14 residues. CDR1 and CDR2 from the germline V gene are MNHEY and SMNVEV (reference sequence). The CDR3 spells CASSPYFLNTEAFF. CDR3 bases: TGTGCCAGCAGTCCCTATTTCCTGAACACTGAAGCTTTCTTT.

This clonotype was recorded many times. The V call is TRBV12-3 or TRBV12-4, the J call TRBJ2-7; no firm D call. Between the trimmed V and J ends, which lost 5 bases and 6 bases, there was a span of 8 bases. This CDR3 has 11 amino acids. The CDR3 DNA is TGTGCCAGCAGTATAGGGTTCGAGCAGTACGTC. Amino acid sequence: CASSIGFEQYV.

This clonotype was seen only a few times. The chain combines TRBV4-3 with TRBJ2-6; a weak D match, TRBD2 (5 bases). Trimming took 3 bases from V and 2 from J, leaving 14 bases between them. The CDR3 is made up of 17 amino acids. The germline V gene encodes CDR1 LGHNA and CDR2 YSLEER. CDR3 in DNA: TGCGCCAGCAGCCAGGGCAACGGGATAGCTGGGGCCAACGTCCTGACTTTC. This gives the protein CASSQGNGIAGANVLTF.

Ten or more counts support this clonotype. The CDR3 nucleotides read TGTGCCAGCAGCCAAGACGGCTATGGCTACACCTTC. Encoded protein: CASSQDGYGYTF. This chain uses TRBV3-1 with TRBJ1-2, with D uncertain. V lost 0 bases to trimming and J lost 4 bases, with 3 bases between them. This CDR3 has 12 residues. CDR1 and CDR2 (germline): LGHDT, YNNKEL (reference sequence).

V usage is TRBV6-2 or TRBV6-3 and J usage is TRBJ2-4, with D perhaps TRBD1 (5 bases). Trimming left V 6 bases short and J 0 bases short, with 12 bases between. The CDR3 spans 15 residues. Per germline, CDR1 MNHEY and CDR2 SVGEGT. This CDR3 reads CASSPGHLAKNIQYF. The CDR3 DNA reads as TGTGCCAGCAGCCCCGGACATTTAGCCAAAAACATTCAGTACTTC.

This clonotype was detected a few times. V is TRBV20-1 and J is TRBJ1-1, with D hard to call. V was pared by 6 bases and J by 0 bases, with 5 bases between. From germline, CDR1 is DFQATT and CDR2 SNEGSKA (reference sequence). This CDR3 spans 11 amino acids. The CDR3 loop reads CSADMNTEAFF. DNA for the CDR3: TGCAGTGCCGACATGAACACTGAAGCTTTCTTT.

This clonotype has a handful of counts. The chain uses TRBV4-3 and TRBJ1-1; no clear D gene. The V and J ends lost 4 bases and 2 bases respectively, with 11 bases between them. The CDR3 sequence is 14 residues long. The germline V gene encodes CDR1 LGHNA and CDR2 YSLEER. In DNA, the CDR3 is TGCGCCAGCAGCCCCCGACCAGCAAACACTGAAGCTTTCTTT. It is translated as CASSPRPANTEAFF.

The chain couples TRBV28 to TRBJ2-7, with D possibly being TRBD2 (6 bases). Germline loops: CDR1 MDHEN, CDR2 SYDVKM. V was pared by 3 bases and J by 0 bases, with 12 bases between. This CDR3 region has 15 residues. CDR3 nucleotides: TGTGCCAGCAGTTTGCGCGGGAAGATCTCCTACGAGCAGTACTTC. It is translated as CASSLRGKISYEQYF.

The genes are TRBV10-3 and TRBJ1-1; D uncertain. Germline CDR1 and CDR2: ENHRY and SYGVKD. The CDR3 has 15 residues. V lost 9 bases and J 0 bases, leaving 17 bases between the germline ends. CDR3 sequence reads: CAIGSGVLLNTEAFF. CDR3 bases: TGTGCCATAGGGTCAGGAGTCCTTCTGAACACTGAAGCTTTCTTT.

This clonotype appeared a few times. V usage is TRBV6-2 or TRBV6-3 and J usage is TRBJ2-3, with TRBD1 identical over 7 bases. Germline trimming cut 7 bases from V and 4 bases from J; bases unmatched to any gene: 5. The CDR3 runs 13 residues. Germline CDR1 and CDR2: MNHEY and SVGEGT. CDR3 loop: CASTSGGADTQYF. The CDR3 nucleotides read TGTGCCAGCACTTCAGGGGGTGCAGATACGCAGTATTTT.

The chain joins TRBV16 to TRBJ2-7; D not certain. V lost 0 bases, J lost 0 bases, and 12 bases lay in between. CDR3 length: 16 amino acids. Germline lookup yields CDR1 KGHSY and CDR2 FQNENV. The CDR3 bases are TGTGCCAGCAGCCAATCTCCAGGTTCCTTCTCCTACGAGCAGTACGTC. It translates to CASSQSPGSFSYEQYV.

This clonotype showed up just a few times. The chain carries TRBV4-3 and TRBJ1-3; unclear D gene. Deletions cut 0 bases from V and 5 bases from J, with 23 bases between. CDR1 is LGHNA, CDR2 YSLEER, per germline. This CDR3 spans 19 amino acids. CDR3 DNA: TGCGCCAGCAGCCAAGATGGCGATCACGGAATAGGGTTGAGAAACACCATATATTTT. Translated, it gives CASSQDGDHGIGLRNTIYF.

The V and J genes are TRBV4-3 and TRBJ1-1, with 8 bases aligning to TRBD1. Per germline, CDR1 LGHNA and CDR2 YSLEER. V lost 2 bases, J lost 2 bases, and 4 bases stayed unmatched. The CDR3 loop spans 15 amino acids. The CDR3 DNA is TGCGCCAGCAGCCAACCTACAGGGGGTAACACTGAAGCTTTCTTT. Translated, it gives CASSQPTGGNTEAFF.

Remarks on this clonotype: The CDR3 does not end in the conserved phenylalanine or tryptophan, so this is likely a read error. This rearrangement joins TRBV5-1 to TRBJ1-4; possible D gene TRBD1, 5 bases. The CDR3 is 14 amino acids. Germline V gene data show CDR1 as SGHRS and CDR2 as YFSETQ. The CDR3 protein is CASSLRTTDEKLFS. CDR3 sequence (DNA): TGCGCCAGCAGCTTGCGGACAACTGATGAAAAACTGTTTTCT.

The V and J genes are TRBV7-9 and TRBJ2-5; 7 nucleotides agree with TRBD1. The germline gives CDR1 SEHNR, CDR2 FQNEAQ (reference sequence). This CDR3 is 17 amino acids long. The ends lost 2 bases at V and 2 bases at J; junction bases unmatched: 11. The CDR3 loop reads CASSLSQRDRQQETQYF. The CDR3 DNA is TGTGCCAGCAGCTTATCCCAACGGGACAGACAACAAGAGACCCAGTACTTC.

This clonotype was counted a few times. The chain recombines TRBV14 with TRBJ2-4; unclear D gene. With 1 base removed from V and 7 bases from J, the gap between germline ends came to 11 bases. CDR1 is SGHDN, CDR2 FVKESK, per germline. CDR3 length: 14 residues. CDR3 nucleotides: TGTGCCAGCAGCCAAGCCGGAACCCCTAACATTCAGTACTTC. Translated: CASSQAGTPNIQYF.

This clonotype was seen many times. The chain links TRBV25-1 to TRBJ2-7; no clear D gene. The CDR3 extends over 11 amino acids. The germline V gene has CDR1 MGHDK and CDR2 SYGVNS. The V end lost 3 bases, the J end lost 4 bases, and 4 bases lay between the germline ends. In DNA, the CDR3 is TGTGCCAGCAGTGATGGGTACGAGCAGTACTTC. Translating it yields CASSDGYEQYF.

This clonotype appeared a few times. The chain has TRBV4-3 and TRBJ1-2; D is perhaps TRBD1 (6 bases). The ends were cut back, 4 bases at V and 8 bases at J, with 26 bases in the middle. The CDR3 contains 17 residues. From germline, CDR1 is LGHNA and CDR2 YSLEER. This CDR3 reads CASSPARGGAKLMGYTF. The CDR3 nucleotides read TGCGCCAGCAGCCCCGCTCGTGGGGGCGCAAAGCTTATGGGCTACACCTTC.

V and J are TRBV12-3 or TRBV12-4 and TRBJ1-1; D is uncertain. The CDR3 sequence is 11 residues long. The V and J ends lost 10 bases and 7 bases respectively, with 13 bases between them. The CDR3 sequence: CATSTAVEAFF. The CDR3 DNA sequence: TGTGCCACCAGCACGGCGGTTGAAGCTTTCTTT.

This clonotype occurred a few times. The gene calls are TRBV12-3 or TRBV12-4 and TRBJ1-1; no reliable D call. Trimming left V 1 base short and J 0 bases short, with 9 bases between. The CDR3 runs to 15 residues. DNA for the CDR3: TGTGCCAGCAGTTTAGAGGCAGTAGTGAACACTGAAGCTTTCTTT. Translating it yields CASSLEAVVNTEAFF.